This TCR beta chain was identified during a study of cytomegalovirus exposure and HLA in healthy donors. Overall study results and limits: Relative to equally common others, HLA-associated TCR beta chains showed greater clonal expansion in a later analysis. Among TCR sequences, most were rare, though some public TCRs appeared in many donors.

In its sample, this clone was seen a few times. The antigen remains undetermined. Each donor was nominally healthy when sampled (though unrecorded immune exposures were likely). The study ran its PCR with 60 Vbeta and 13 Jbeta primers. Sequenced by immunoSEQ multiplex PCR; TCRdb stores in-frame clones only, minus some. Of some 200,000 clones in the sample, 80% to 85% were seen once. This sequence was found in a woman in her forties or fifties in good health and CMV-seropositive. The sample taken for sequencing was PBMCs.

CDR3: CASSPRRDTNEKLFF. DNA for the CDR3: TGTGCCAGCTCACCACGGCGGGACACTAATGAAAAACTGTTTTTT. The chain joins TRBV18 to TRBJ1-4; TRBD1 might be the D (5 bases). CDR1 and CDR2 from the germline V gene are KGHSH and LQKENI. The CDR3 covers 15 residues. Trimming left V 1 base short and J 2 bases short, with 8 bases between.